This passage covers 25 T cell receptor beta chains from one sample sequenced in a study of graft-versus-host responses after intestinal transplantation. The assay was immunoSEQ multiplex PCR, and TCRdb's table has in-frame clones only and misses some. The data show some 3,900 clones, around two fifths seen once. Responders (around 200,000, CFSE-labeled) met around 200,000 stimulators that were irradiated and violet-dye-labeled. The material sequenced was alloreactive CD8+ T cells from a mixed lymphocyte reaction culture, taken before transplantation. As to subset: CFSE-low proliferating T cells sorted from approximately six-day pre-transplant mixed lymphocyte reaction (GvH or HvG direction). These TCRs come from a human patient who was an organ donor for intestinal transplantation.

This clone showed up just a few times. The chain links TRBV27 to TRBJ2-7, with unresolved D. Trimming pared 3 bases from V and 1 base from J, leaving 7 bases between. The CDR3 consists of 13 residues. CDR1 and CDR2 from the germline V gene are MNHEY and SMNVEV (reference sequence). DNA for the CDR3: TGTGCCAGCAGTTTCGCAGGATCCTACGAGCAGTACTTC. This sequence encodes CASSFAGSYEQYF.

This clone came up a few times. This chain links TRBV6-1 with TRBJ1-5; D remains unclear. The V gene's germline CDR1 is MNHNS and CDR2 SASEGT. Trimming stripped 9 bases from V and 4 bases from J, with 16 bases between. This CDR3 region has 14 residues. CDR3 bases: TGTGCCAGAACCCTAGCGCTGGGGAATCAGCCCCAGCATTTT. This codes for CARTLALGNQPQHF.

This clone is medium-sized by share. The chain couples TRBV11-2 to TRBJ2-7, with 8 positions matching TRBD1. V lost 0 bases and J lost 3; bases outside the gene matches: 4. Germline-derived CDR1 and CDR2 are SGHAT and FQNNGV. The CDR3 consists of 15 residues. The CDR3 region is CASSLDLGTGYEQYF. The CDR3 coding sequence is TGTGCCAGCAGCTTAGACCTCGGGACAGGCTACGAGCAGTACTTC.

The J gene is TRBJ2-5, the V gene TRBV27; TRBD1 matches at 9 bases. The CDR3 covers 16 residues. Germline values: CDR1 MNHEY, CDR2 SMNVEV (reference sequence). With V trimmed by 5 bases and J by 5 bases, 12 bases remained unmatched. The CDR3 loop is CASSPWDREAEETQYF. The CDR3 region has the DNA TGTGCCAGCAGTCCCTGGGACAGGGAGGCGGAGGAGACCCAGTACTTC.

This chain connects TRBV6-1 to TRBJ1-5, with D possibly being TRBD1 (5 bases). Germline loops: CDR1 MNHNS, CDR2 SASEGT. The CDR3 consists of 15 residues. The V end lost 5 bases, the J end lost 8 bases, and 19 bases lay between the germline ends. CDR3 sequence (DNA): TGTGCCAGCAGTTCCGTTAGGGGTGGGCGGAAGCCCCAGCATTTT. Its protein is CASSSVRGGRKPQHF.

By share of the sample, this clone is medium-sized (0.01 to 0.1%). V is TRBV10-1 and J is TRBJ2-1; D might be TRBD2 (7 bases). The CDR3 sequence is 16 residues long. The germline V gene has CDR1 WNHNN and CDR2 SYGVQD (reference sequence). Trimming removed 0 bases from V and 8 bases from J, with 17 bases in between. The CDR3 sequence: CASSESLAGAGDEQFF. The CDR3 nucleotides are TGCGCCAGCAGTGAGTCGCTCGCGGGGGCGGGCGATGAGCAGTTCTTC.

This clone showed up just once. This chain links TRBV19 with TRBJ1-5, with 7 bases identical to TRBD1. CDR3 length: 17 residues. Germline values: CDR1 LNHDA, CDR2 SQIVND (reference sequence). J lost 4 bases, V lost 6 bases, and 15 bases had no gene match. The CDR3 loop is CASRRTGTAVGNQPQHF. For the CDR3, the DNA is TGTGCCAGTAGGCGGACCGGGACAGCTGTTGGGAATCAGCCCCAGCATTTT.

The chain is built from TRBV28 and TRBJ2-5; no clear D gene. The CDR3 extends over 13 amino acids. V gave up 6 bases and J gave up 7 bases, with 15 bases separating them. Germline values: CDR1 MDHEN, CDR2 SYDVKM. The CDR3 reads CASSLRPLWTQYF. Here the CDR3 DNA reads TGTGCCAGCAGCCTCCGTCCCCTTTGGACCCAGTACTTC.

The chain combines TRBV13 with TRBJ2-1, with a tentative D call TRBD2 (6 bases). The CDR3 extends over 12 amino acids. V dropped 8 bases and J dropped 5 bases, with 10 bases sitting between them. CDR1 and CDR2 from the germline V gene are PRHDT and FYEKMQ (reference sequence). CDR3 sequence (DNA): TGTGCCAGCGAGGGACTTGACAATGAGCAGTTCTTC. Amino acid sequence: CASEGLDNEQFF.

The V and J genes are TRBV18 and TRBJ1-1; possible D gene TRBD1, 6 bases. The CDR3 is 14 amino acids. The V end was cut by 5 bases, the J end by 5 bases, with 15 bases between. In germline, CDR1 is KGHSH, CDR2 LQKENI. CDR3 protein: CASSDLRGRTEAFF. CDR3 in DNA: TGTGCCAGCTCAGACCTCAGGGGAAGGACTGAAGCTTTCTTT.

This clone came up once. The gene calls are TRBV5-5 and TRBJ1-2; D call uncertain. Trimming pared 4 bases from V and 1 base from J, leaving 8 bases between. The CDR3 extends over 13 amino acids. Germline V gives CDR1 SGHKS, CDR2 YYEKEE (reference sequence). The CDR3 DNA sequence: TGTGCCAGCAGCCACGGGTTTAACTATGGCTACACCTTC. It specifies CASSHGFNYGYTF. Looking up the rest from reference TRBV5-5 and TRBJ1-2 gives the full variable domain: DAGVTQSPTHLIKTRGQQVTLRCSPISGHKSVSWYQQVLGQGPQFIFQYYEKEERGRGNFPDRFSARQFPNYSSELNVNALLLGDSALYLCASSHGFNYGYTFGSGTRLTVV.

The CDR3 loop is CASSFGGGSYGYTF. Here the CDR3 DNA reads TGTGCCAGCAGTTTTGGGGGGGGTTCCTATGGCTACACCTTC. The chain joins TRBV28 to TRBJ1-2; D is perhaps TRBD1 (5 bases). The CDR3 is made up of 14 amino acids. Looked up from germline, CDR1 is MDHEN and CDR2 is SYDVKM. V shed 3 bases and J shed 4 bases, with 12 bases lying between them.

Comments on this clone: Mismatch with germline at one junction end may stem from a read error. The chain employs TRBV7-7 and TRBJ1-1, with 8 positions matching TRBD1. This CDR3 comprises 16 residues. Germline CDR1 is SSHAT and CDR2 is FNYEAQ (reference sequence). As DNA, the CDR3 is TGTGCTAGCAGGACAGGGTTCATACTGGCGAACACTGAAGCTTTCTTT. It yields the protein CASRTGFILANTEAFF.

This chain joins TRBV6-5 and TRBJ2-5; 8 bases match TRBD1. The CDR3 is 14 amino acids. Germline lookup yields CDR1 MNHEY and CDR2 SVGAGI. Trimming took 6 bases from V and 4 from J; bases not matched to a gene: 7. The CDR3 bases are TGTGCCAGCAGCTCCTGGACAGGGCGAGAGACCCAGTACTTC. Protein: CASSSWTGRETQYF.

As DNA, the CDR3 is TGTGCCAGTAGTATGCAGGACAGGGGCCCAGATACGCAGTATTTT. It encodes CASSMQDRGPDTQYF. The gene calls are TRBV19 and TRBJ2-3; 9 nucleotides agree with TRBD1. CDR1 is LNHDA, CDR2 SQIVND, per germline (reference sequence). This CDR3 spans 15 amino acids. Unmatched junction bases numbered 5, after V lost 3 bases and J lost 4 bases.

As to this clone: This sample also contains other DNA sequences that code for the same CDR3. The chain uses TRBV7-7 and TRBJ2-3, with TRBD2 as a possible D gene (6 bases). Germline V gene sequence: CDR1 SSHAT, CDR2 FNYEAQ (reference sequence). CDR3 length equals 16 residues. The CDR3 DNA is TGTGCTAGTAGCCCCCTAGGTAGCGGTAACACAGATACGCAGTATTTT. Translation gives CASSPLGSGNTDTQYF.

In its sample, this clone was seen a few times. V and J are TRBV5-1 and TRBJ2-1, with TRBD2 matching 15 bases. CDR1 is SGHRS and CDR2 is YFSETQ in the germline V gene. V dropped 4 bases and J dropped 7; count of bases not matched to a gene: 3. This CDR3 region has 15 residues. The CDR3 DNA reads as TGCGCCAGCAGCCAAGGGACTAGCGGGAGGAATGAGCAGTTCTTC. Translating it yields CASSQGTSGRNEQFF.

The chain combines TRBV21-1 with TRBJ2-2; TRBD2, the table's D call, was not compared with the DNA. TRBV21-1 is recorded as a pseudogene. The CDR3 sequence is 14 residues long. The CDR3 here is CASSRGSATGELFF. CDR3 nucleotides: TGTGCCAGCAGCAGGGGTAGCGCTACCGGGGAGCTGTTTTTT.

V usage is TRBV9 and J usage is TRBJ2-1; TRBD2 aligns across 12 bases. The CDR3 is made up of 19 amino acids. V gave up 0 bases and J gave up 5 bases; unmatched junction bases: 12. Germline V gene lookup returns CDR1 SGDLS and CDR2 YYNGEE. The CDR3 spells CASSVGLAGGPSLHNEQFF. The CDR3 region has the DNA TGTGCCAGCAGCGTAGGTCTAGCGGGAGGGCCCTCTCTTCACAATGAGCAGTTCTTC.

CDR3 sequence reads: CASSLAEAPIYGYTF. The DNA for the CDR3 is TGTGCCAGCAGCTTAGCTGAAGCCCCCATCTATGGCTACACCTTC. The chain uses TRBV7-9 and TRBJ1-2, with D unclear. This CDR3 has 15 residues. CDR1 and CDR2 from the germline V gene are SEHNR and FQNEAQ (reference sequence). Trimming shortened V by 0 bases and J by 4 bases, and 12 bases separated the two germline ends.

The chain employs TRBV6-1 and TRBJ2-7; perhaps TRBD1 as D (6 bases). V was clipped by 6 bases and J by 4 bases, with 13 bases between them. The V gene's germline CDR1 is MNHNS and CDR2 SASEGT. The CDR3 spans 13 residues. CDR3: CASSYWGPYEQYF. For the CDR3, the DNA is TGTGCCAGCAGCTACTGGGGGCCGTACGAGCAGTACTTC.

V is TRBV6-5 and J is TRBJ2-7, with TRBD1 matching 8 bases. There are 14 residues in the CDR3. The ends lost 2 bases at V and 6 bases at J; junction bases unmatched: 6. From germline, CDR1 is MNHEY and CDR2 SVGAGI. The CDR3 sequence is CASSYGQGAVEQYF. CDR3 DNA: TGTGCCAGCAGTTACGGGCAGGGGGCGGTCGAGCAGTACTTC.

The gene calls are TRBV4-1 and TRBJ1-1, with a possible D match to TRBD1 (5 bases). This CDR3 has 14 residues. V lost 4 bases and J 3 bases, leaving 12 bases between the germline ends. Germline CDR1 is MGHRA and CDR2 is YSYEKL. The CDR3 nucleotides are TGCGCCAGCAGCCCCCGGGCAGGGCACACTGAAGCTTTCTTT. Amino acids: CASSPRAGHTEAFF.

This clone has more than one count but fewer than ten. V and J are TRBV5-6 and TRBJ2-1; 8 bases match TRBD2. V lost 4 bases to trimming and J lost 1 base; unmatched junction nucleotides: 4. The germline V gene encodes CDR1 SGHDT and CDR2 YYEEEE. This CDR3 is 15 amino acids long. The CDR3 is CASSLQRESYNEQFF. CDR3 nucleotide sequence: TGTGCCAGCAGCCTCCAGCGGGAGTCCTACAATGAGCAGTTCTTC. Drawing the rest from reference TRBV5-6 and TRBJ2-1, the complete variable domain is DAGVTQSPTHLIKTRGQQVTLRCSPKSGHDTVSWYQQALGQGPQFIFQYYEEEERQRGNFPDRFSGHQFPNYSSELNVNALLLGDSALYLCASSLQRESYNEQFFGPGTRLTVL.

This sequence joins TRBV4-3 and TRBJ1-5, with D unresolved. The V and J ends lost 0 bases and 4 bases respectively, with 4 bases between them. The CDR3 is made up of 13 amino acids. Germline-derived CDR1 and CDR2 are LGHNA and YSLEER. In nucleotides, the CDR3 is TGCGCCAGCAGCCAAGATTCTAATCAGCCCCAGCATTTT. Its translation: CASSQDSNQPQHF.